The 27 T cell receptor beta chains below were found in one sample sequenced in a study of blood T cell repertoires in COVID-19. Assay used: immunoSEQ multiplex PCR; TCRdb lists only in-frame clones, some missing. The table has some 120,000 clones, about 82% seen once. Material for sequencing was peripheral blood. All receptors derive from a human donor in a cohort sampled during active COVID-19.

Here the CDR3 DNA reads TGTGCCTGGAGTGGGGACAGTGATCAGCCCCAGCATTTT. Amino acids: CAWSGDSDQPQHF. The V gene is TRBV30, the J gene TRBJ1-5; 7 bases agree with TRBD1. This CDR3 region has 13 residues. V lost 1 base to trimming and J lost 5 bases; unmatched junction nucleotides: 2. Germline loops: CDR1 GTSNPN, CDR2 SVGIG (reference sequence).

In this sample, this clone turned up once. This chain links TRBV2 with TRBJ2-7; 9 bases map to TRBD1. Unmatched junction bases numbered 10, after V lost 4 bases and J lost 6 bases. Germline-derived CDR1 and CDR2 are SNHLY and FYNNEI. The CDR3 totals 15 residues. The CDR3 here is CASSGLPGQGSEQYF. The CDR3 nucleotides are TGTGCCAGCAGTGGCCTCCCGGGACAGGGTAGCGAGCAGTACTTC.

The gene calls are TRBV12-5 and TRBJ2-5; 9 nucleotides match TRBD1. The CDR3 length is 16 residues. The V segment lost 4 bases and the J segment 1 base; nucleotides outside the gene matches: 7. CDR1 is LGHNT, CDR2 FRNRAP, per germline. The CDR3 DNA reads as TGTGCTAGTGGTTCGGGACAGGGACGCGGCCAAGAGACCCAGTACTTC. Translating gives CASGSGQGRGQETQYF.

The V and J genes are TRBV4-1 and TRBJ1-1; TRBD1 aligns across 12 bases. Germline V CDR1 and CDR2: MGHRA, YSYEKL. Germline trimming cut 1 base from V and 1 base from J; bases unmatched to any gene: 7. The CDR3 sequence is 18 residues long. The CDR3: CASSQGGDRGRGNTEAFF. The DNA for the CDR3 is TGCGCCAGCAGCCAAGGAGGGGACAGGGGGCGTGGGAACACTGAAGCTTTCTTT.

The gene calls are TRBV7-8 and TRBJ2-3; D not certain. Germline loops: CDR1 SGHVS, CDR2 FQNEAQ. Trimming cost V 2 bases and J 4 bases, with 10 bases left between them. The CDR3 loop spans 14 amino acids. CDR3 residues: CASSLRLGPDTQYF. The CDR3 nucleotides are TGTGCCAGCAGCTTAAGGCTGGGCCCAGATACGCAGTATTTT.

This sequence joins TRBV27 and TRBJ2-1, with 11 bases matching TRBD2. From germline, CDR1 is MNHEY and CDR2 SMNVEV (reference sequence). CDR3 size: 15 residues. J gave up 6 bases and V 6 bases, and 7 bases lay outside the gene matches. The CDR3 region is CASRPWLAGGNEQFF. Written as DNA, the CDR3 is TGTGCCAGCAGGCCCTGGCTAGCGGGAGGCAATGAGCAGTTCTTC.

The chain joins TRBV18 to TRBJ1-3; D unresolved. V was cut by 3 bases and J by 0 bases, with 15 bases left in between. There are 17 residues in the CDR3. Germline V gene lookup returns CDR1 KGHSH and CDR2 LQKENI. The CDR3 region is CASSPSAGGSSGNTIYF. In nucleotides, the CDR3 is TGTGCCAGCTCACCTTCCGCTGGTGGTAGCTCTGGAAACACCATATATTTT.

This clone was counted between two and nine times. DNA of the CDR3: TGTGCCAGCAGCCGACGGGGGGGGCTTTCTCTCGTGAATGAAAAACTGTTTTTT. Protein sequence: CASSRRGGLSLVNEKLFF. This rearrangement joins TRBV3-1 (or the pseudogene TRBV3-2) to TRBJ1-4; tentatively, D is TRBD1 (6 bases). This CDR3 region has 18 residues. V lost 4 bases to trimming and J lost 5 bases, with 23 bases between them. Germline loops: CDR1 LGHDT, CDR2 YNNKEL (reference sequence).

The J gene is TRBJ1-2, the V gene TRBV11-3, with 7 positions matching TRBD1. Trimming at V came to 8 bases and at J to 1 base, leaving 4 bases not matched to a gene. Germline assignment: CDR1 SGHNT and CDR2 YENEEA. There are 13 residues in the CDR3. This CDR3 reads CASPTGVNYGYTF. CDR3 nucleotide sequence: TGTGCCAGCCCCACAGGGGTTAACTATGGCTACACCTTC.

J is TRBJ2-1 and V is TRBV24-1; TRBD2 aligns across 8 bases. Trimming at V came to 3 bases and at J to 9 bases, leaving 3 bases not matched to a gene. In germline, CDR1 is KGHDR, CDR2 SFDVKD. CDR3 size: 13 residues. The CDR3 DNA follows: TGTGCCACCAGTGATCGAAGCGGGGGTGAGCAGTTCTTC. This encodes CATSDRSGGEQFF.

The rearrangement uses TRBV7-2 and TRBJ1-1; 7 bases agree with TRBD1. Germline CDR1 reads SGHTA; CDR2 reads FQGNSA. The CDR3 covers 17 residues. Trimming removed 2 bases from V and 0 bases from J; junction bases left unmatched: 9. CDR3 bases: TGTGCCAGCAGCTTATTAGCGGCAGGGGGTCTGAACACTGAAGCTTTCTTT. Translation: CASSLLAAGGLNTEAFF.

V gene TRBV7-9 combines with J gene TRBJ1-3, with TRBD1 matching over 8 bases. J lost 3 bases, V lost 3 bases, and 7 bases had no gene match. The CDR3 runs 16 residues. From germline, CDR1 is SEHNR and CDR2 FQNEAQ (reference sequence). This CDR3 reads CASSFLGTGGGNTIYF. CDR3 nucleotide sequence: TGTGCCAGCAGCTTCTTGGGGACAGGAGGTGGAAACACCATATATTTT. The whole variable domain, filled in from reference TRBV7-9 and TRBJ1-3, reads DTGVSQNPRHKITKRGQNVTFRCDPISEHNRLYWYRQTLGQGPEFLTYFQNEAQLEKSRLLSDRFSAERPKGSFSTLEIQRTEQGDSAMYLCASSFLGTGGGNTIYFGEGSWLTVV.

The chain couples TRBV27 to TRBJ2-1; TRBD2 aligns across 10 bases. The germline CDR1 and CDR2 sequences are MNHEY and SMNVEV (reference sequence). Germline trimming cut 3 bases from V and 3 bases from J; bases unmatched to any gene: 2. There are 15 residues in the CDR3. CDR3 coding DNA: TGTGCCAGCAGTTTCGGGACTAGCGTCTACAATGAGCAGTTCTTC. It yields the protein CASSFGTSVYNEQFF.

J is TRBJ2-3 and V is TRBV6-6; D possibly corresponds to TRBD1 (7 bases). Germline assignment: CDR1 MNHNY and CDR2 SVGAGI (reference sequence). CDR3 size: 14 residues. The ends were cut back, 7 bases at V and 4 bases at J, with 15 bases in the middle. DNA for the CDR3: TGTGCCAGCACCGAGGGGGCGGGGTCAGATACGCAGTATTTT. Translating it yields CASTEGAGSDTQYF.

This chain links TRBV5-1 with TRBJ2-1; D is perhaps TRBD2 (6 bases). The CDR3 is made up of 14 amino acids. Trimming removed 0 bases at V and 16 bases at J, with 20 bases between. The germline V gene encodes CDR1 SGHRS and CDR2 YFSETQ. The CDR3 here is CASSLDRKPGLRFF. The CDR3 DNA follows: TGCGCCAGCAGCTTGGATAGGAAACCGGGACTCCGCTTCTTC.

This clone appeared a single time. V usage is TRBV10-3 and J usage is TRBJ2-2; the D gene is possibly TRBD1 (6 bases). The CDR3 has 13 residues. Germline V lookup: CDR1 ENHRY, CDR2 SYGVKD. Trimming stripped 11 bases from V and 5 bases from J, with 15 bases between. CDR3 residues: CAALQGETGELFF. CDR3 sequence (DNA): TGTGCCGCCTTACAGGGAGAAACCGGGGAGCTGTTTTTT.

The chain is built from TRBV4-2 and TRBJ2-1; 8 bases align to TRBD2. From germline, CDR1 is LGHNA and CDR2 YNFKEQ. With V trimmed by 1 base and J by 2 bases, 4 bases remained unmatched. The CDR3 has 16 amino acids. This chain's CDR3 is CASSQVAGYTYNEQFF. The CDR3 DNA is TGTGCCAGCAGCCAAGTAGCGGGATACACCTACAATGAGCAGTTCTTC.

The chain employs TRBV29-1 and TRBJ2-1; 11 bases map to TRBD1. CDR1 is SQVTM and CDR2 is ANQGSEA in the germline V gene. The CDR3 loop spans 24 amino acids. V was pared by 6 bases and J by 1 base, with 32 bases of the junction left unmatched. The CDR3 reads CSVLTYLGQGGQRGGGMSYNEQFF. The CDR3 DNA is TGCAGCGTACTTACATACCTGGGACAGGGGGGTCAGCGCGGTGGAGGGATGTCCTACAATGAGCAGTTCTTC.

The chain combines TRBV18 with TRBJ2-5; D call uncertain. The CDR3 contains 14 residues. The germline V gene has CDR1 KGHSH and CDR2 LQKENI. V dropped 2 bases and J dropped 2 bases, with 9 bases sitting between them. The CDR3 region has the DNA TGTGCCAGCTCACCAAATTCAGGTCAAGAGACCCAGTACTTC. Residues: CASSPNSGQETQYF. Complete variable domain (other parts from reference TRBV18 and TRBJ2-5): NAGVMQNPRHLVRRRGQEARLRCSPMKGHSHVYWYRQLPEEGLKFMVYLQKENIIDESGMPKERFSAEFPKEGPSILRIQQVVRGDSAAYFCASSPNSGQETQYFGPGTRLLVL.

The V gene is TRBV11-2, the J gene TRBJ2-5; 7 bases are shared with TRBD1. The germline gives CDR1 SGHAT, CDR2 FQNNGV. Trimming cost V 2 bases and J 5 bases; bases outside gene matches: 2. The length of the CDR3 is 13 residues. The CDR3 here is CASSLRGRETQYF. CDR3 nucleotides: TGTGCCAGCAGCTTAAGGGGGCGGGAGACCCAGTACTTC.

This clone was observed once. The V and J genes are TRBV6-6 and TRBJ1-5; a possible D gene is TRBD1 (6 bases). The CDR3 extends over 14 amino acids. CDR1 is MNHNY and CDR2 is SVGAGI in the germline V gene (reference sequence). Deletions cut 6 bases from V and 3 bases from J, with 12 bases between. The CDR3 region has the DNA TGTGCCAGCAGCCCCACAGGGTACAATCAGCCCCAGCATTTT. It codes for CASSPTGYNQPQHF.

The chain links TRBV5-1 to TRBJ1-4; D gene uncertain. Per the germline V gene, CDR1 is SGHRS and CDR2 is YFSETQ. Trimming removed 5 bases at V and 7 bases at J, with 12 bases between. The CDR3 is 13 residues long. The CDR3 sequence: CASRVRSTEKLFF. Here the CDR3 DNA reads TGCGCCAGCAGGGTCAGGTCTACTGAAAAACTGTTTTTT. The variable domain in full, completed from reference TRBV5-1 and TRBJ1-4, reads KAGVTQTPRYLIKTRGQQVTLSCSPISGHRSVSWYQQTPGQGLQFLFEYFSETQRNKGNFPGRFSGRQFSNSRSEMNVSTLELGDSALYLCASRVRSTEKLFFGSGTQLSVL.

The chain combines TRBV5-1 with TRBJ1-2; D perhaps matches TRBD1 (5 bases). CDR3 size: 13 residues. The germline V gene has CDR1 SGHRS and CDR2 YFSETQ. V lost 4 bases, J lost 7 bases, and 14 bases lay in between. For the CDR3, the DNA is TGCGCCAGCAGCCCCGGGACTAACCCTGGCTACACCTTC. It codes for CASSPGTNPGYTF. Based on the CDR3 plus reference TRBV5-1 and TRBJ1-2, the full variable domain is KAGVTQTPRYLIKTRGQQVTLSCSPISGHRSVSWYQQTPGQGLQFLFEYFSETQRNKGNFPGRFSGRQFSNSRSEMNVSTLELGDSALYLCASSPGTNPGYTFGSGTRLTVV.

CDR3 nucleotides: TGTGCCAGCAACGCGGGAGGGTCCTACAATGAGCAGTTCTTC. Translated: CASNAGGSYNEQFF. The V gene is TRBV6-5, the J gene TRBJ2-1; 9 bases are a match to TRBD2. The germline gives CDR1 MNHEY, CDR2 SVGAGI. The CDR3 is 14 amino acids. The V gene end was trimmed by 7 bases and the J gene end by 1 base; junction bases not matched to a gene: 2.

This chain connects TRBV7-9 to TRBJ1-4; 7 bases agree with TRBD1. Trimming at V came to 6 bases and at J to 11 bases, leaving 12 bases not matched to a gene. The CDR3 is made up of 14 amino acids. Per germline, CDR1 SEHNR and CDR2 FQNEAQ (reference sequence). The CDR3 DNA reads TGTGCCAGCAGTCCGACCGGGACAGAGGTGAAACTGTTTTTT. Translation gives CASSPTGTEVKLFF.

The chain carries TRBV28 and TRBJ1-6; D is perhaps TRBD1 (6 bases). This CDR3 has 13 residues. Germline V gene data show CDR1 as MDHEN and CDR2 as SYDVKM. Deletions cut 7 bases from V and 10 bases from J, with 14 bases between. The CDR3 sequence: CASNGQGWSPLHF. DNA for the CDR3: TGTGCCAGCAACGGTCAGGGGTGGTCACCCCTCCACTTT.

The genes are TRBV27 and TRBJ2-3; 9 nucleotides align to TRBD2. The V segment lost 2 bases and the J segment 4 bases; nucleotides outside the gene matches: 4. This CDR3 contains 15 residues. CDR1 is MNHEY, CDR2 SMNVEV, per germline (reference sequence). The CDR3 protein is CASSLLAGGPDTQYF. The CDR3 nucleotides are TGTGCCAGCAGTTTACTGGCGGGAGGGCCAGATACGCAGTATTTT.